This T cell receptor (beta chain) derives from a study of sequential checkpoint blockade in melanoma. At the level of the study: Arm A got nivolumab then ipilimumab; arm B the reverse, 1:1.

Documented treatment: randomized to nivolumab then ipilimumab (arm A) or the reverse (arm B). This clone ranks as medium-sized. This CDR3 comprises 11 residues. This table comes from immunoSEQ multiplex PCR, and its TCRdb copy is limited to in-frame clones, with some not included. The data contain roughly 3,700 clones, approximately 25% of them seen just once; the ten biggest clones take up 9.1%. The sample in question was tumor tissue (inferred from file names), obtained from a patient given nivolumab and ipilimumab in sequence. The source is a human donor with melanoma. The chain has TRBV6-7 and TRBJ1-5, with D possibly being TRBD1 (6 bases). TRBV6-7 belongs to the ORF category, with a function that is uncertain. The CDR3 DNA follows: TGTGCAAGGACAGACAATCAGCCCCAGCATTTT. Protein: CARTDNQPQHF.